The 27 T cell receptor beta chains below were found in one sample sequenced in a study of beta chain features in type 1 diabetes. The antigens of these receptors remain unknown. Study results and limitations: TCRB CDR3s from Type 1 diabetes patients were moderately but significantly shorter in all four CD4+ subsets.

Expressed TCRB transcripts were sequenced because the entire RNA isolate underwent reverse transcription. Profiling relied on immunoSEQ multiplex PCR, and the TCRdb table lists in-frame clones only, not all of them. The sample contains some 350,000 clones, approximately 15% of which appear only once. The sequencing input was naive CD4+ T cells from blood. These receptors all stem from a woman aged 18 to 35 with type 1 diabetes.

This clone appeared a few times. The rearrangement uses TRBV7-6 and TRBJ1-1; 9 bases align to TRBD1. The CDR3 runs 15 residues. The germline gives CDR1 SGHVS, CDR2 FNYEAQ. Trimming removed 1 base from V and 4 bases from J; junction bases left unmatched: 4. DNA for the CDR3: TGTGCCAGCAGCTTAGGGGGACAGGGAGGCACTGAAGCTTTCTTT. Translated: CASSLGGQGGTEAFF.

V gene TRBV25-1 combines with J gene TRBJ2-1; 7 nucleotides match TRBD1. The germline V gene encodes CDR1 MGHDK and CDR2 SYGVNS. Germline trimming cut 1 base from V and 6 bases from J; bases unmatched to any gene: 15. CDR3 length: 18 residues. The CDR3 loop reads CASSESPGQGERGNEQFF. CDR3 bases: TGTGCCAGCAGTGAATCACCGGGGCAGGGGGAGAGGGGCAATGAGCAGTTCTTC.

This clone was counted only a few times. The V and J genes are TRBV2 and TRBJ1-4; D gene ambiguous. Trimming took 6 bases from V and 0 from J, leaving 5 bases between them. The CDR3 has 13 residues. CDR1 is SNHLY, CDR2 FYNNEI, per germline. The CDR3 here is CASRSTTNEKLFF. CDR3 coding DNA: TGTGCCAGCAGATCCACAACTAATGAAAAACTGTTTTTT. The complete variable domain, with remaining parts taken from reference TRBV2 and TRBJ1-4, reads EPEVTQTPSHQVTQMGQEVILRCVPISNHLYFYWYRQILGQKVEFLVSFYNNEISEKSEIFDDQFSVERPDGSNFTLKIRSTKLEDSAMYFCASRSTTNEKLFFGSGTQLSVL.

This chain uses TRBV27 with TRBJ1-2; D not certain. Germline V gene sequence: CDR1 MNHEY, CDR2 SMNVEV (reference sequence). The CDR3 extends over 12 amino acids. Trimming pared 8 bases from V and 2 bases from J, leaving 9 bases between. The CDR3 DNA reads as TGTGCCAGCGGTCGGGTCAACTATGGCTACACCTTC. This codes for CASGRVNYGYTF.

The V gene is TRBV18, the J gene TRBJ2-6; 9 nucleotides match TRBD1. Germline-derived CDR1 and CDR2 are KGHSH and LQKENI. The CDR3 is 16 amino acids. V was pared by 6 bases and J by 4 bases, with 7 bases of the junction left unmatched. The CDR3 here is CASSGQGTRGANVLTF. CDR3 nucleotides: TGTGCCAGCTCCGGACAGGGGACGAGGGGGGCCAACGTCCTGACTTTC.

The chain couples TRBV15 to TRBJ2-5; the match to TRBD1 covers 7 bases. Trimming at V came to 1 base and at J to 3 bases, leaving 5 bases not matched to a gene. Germline CDR1 and CDR2: LNHNV and YYDKDF (reference sequence). The CDR3 sequence is 15 residues long. The CDR3 DNA is TGTGCCACCAGCAGAGGGGGGACAGCCGAAGAGACCCAGTACTTC. Protein: CATSRGGTAEETQYF.

The chain couples TRBV30 to TRBJ2-7; D remains unclear. Germline lookup yields CDR1 GTSNPN and CDR2 SVGIG (reference sequence). Trimming pared 0 bases from V and 1 base from J, leaving 7 bases between. This CDR3 spans 13 amino acids. The CDR3 DNA reads TGTGCCTGGAGTGTACAGCCATCCTACGAGCAGTACTTC. It translates to CAWSVQPSYEQYF.

V gene TRBV28 combines with J gene TRBJ2-1; maybe TRBD2 (6 bases). CDR3 length: 16 amino acids. Germline values: CDR1 MDHEN, CDR2 SYDVKM. Trimming removed 3 bases from V and 10 bases from J, with 22 bases in between. The CDR3 spells CASSFGGGTPTWEQFF. CDR3 nucleotide sequence: TGTGCCAGCAGTTTTGGAGGCGGGACTCCCACTTGGGAGCAGTTCTTC. Full variable domain (outside the CDR3, taken from reference TRBV28 and TRBJ2-1): DVKVTQSSRYLVKRTGEKVFLECVQDMDHENMFWYRQDPGLGLRLIYFSYDVKMKEKGDIPEGYSVSREKKERFSLILESASTNQTSMYLCASSFGGGTPTWEQFFGPGTRLTVL.

The table lists this clone with a few counts. V gene TRBV5-4 combines with J gene TRBJ2-3, with 10 bases aligning to TRBD2. Germline V CDR1 and CDR2: SGHNT, YYREEE (reference sequence). V dropped 4 bases and J dropped 2; count of bases not matched to a gene: 7. The length of the CDR3 is 16 residues. The CDR3 sequence: CASSTRLAGATDTQYF. DNA of the CDR3: TGTGCCAGCAGCACTAGACTAGCGGGTGCCACAGATACGCAGTATTTT.

This clone appeared a few times. The chain joins TRBV5-1 to TRBJ2-7, with TRBD1 as a possible D gene (5 bases). The CDR3 length is 14 residues. From germline, CDR1 is SGHRS and CDR2 YFSETQ. With 1 base removed from V and 2 bases from J, the gap between germline ends came to 10 bases. For the CDR3, the DNA is TGCGCCAGCAGCTTGACTGGCAGGGCCTACGAGCAGTACTTC. Its protein product is CASSLTGRAYEQYF.

This chain joins TRBV18 and TRBJ1-1; 10 positions match TRBD1. The V gene's germline CDR1 is KGHSH and CDR2 LQKENI. The CDR3 consists of 16 residues. Germline trimming cut 4 bases from V and 4 bases from J; bases unmatched to any gene: 9. The CDR3 region is CASSLTSGQGLTEAFF. The CDR3 nucleotides read TGTGCCAGCTCACTAACTTCGGGACAGGGGCTCACTGAAGCTTTCTTT.

The chain employs TRBV5-4 and TRBJ1-1; D is ambiguous. Looked up from germline, CDR1 is SGHNT and CDR2 is YYREEE (reference sequence). The V and J ends lost 0 bases and 4 bases respectively, with 13 bases between them. The CDR3 covers 15 residues. In DNA, the CDR3 is TGTGCCAGCAGCTTGGTTGCCGGGGAGGGCACTGAAGCTTTCTTT. Translation gives CASSLVAGEGTEAFF.

This clone was detected only a few times. The chain has TRBV5-1 and TRBJ2-3; D not certain. CDR3 length equals 14 residues. Germline V CDR1 and CDR2: SGHRS, YFSETQ. The germline V and J ends were trimmed by 1 base and 2 bases, with 8 bases remaining between them. This chain's CDR3 is CASSLRLDTDTQYF. The CDR3 coding sequence is TGCGCCAGCAGCTTGCGTCTAGACACAGATACGCAGTATTTT. The entire variable domain, with the rest obtained from reference TRBV5-1 and TRBJ2-3, is as follows: KAGVTQTPRYLIKTRGQQVTLSCSPISGHRSVSWYQQTPGQGLQFLFEYFSETQRNKGNFPGRFSGRQFSNSRSEMNVSTLELGDSALYLCASSLRLDTDTQYFGPGTRLTVL.

This clone was seen a handful of times. This chain uses TRBV5-4 with TRBJ2-1, with D hard to call. V lost 1 base to trimming and J lost 4 bases, with 6 bases between them. Germline V lookup: CDR1 SGHNT, CDR2 YYREEE (reference sequence). The CDR3 has 13 residues. CDR3 bases: TGTGCCAGCAGCTTGTGGCCTTACAATGAGCAGTTCTTC. It translates to CASSLWPYNEQFF.

This clone was seen only a few times. J is TRBJ1-2 and V is TRBV5-6; 8 bases map to TRBD1. V shed 6 bases, J shed 4 bases, and the junction held 5 bases outside the gene matches. CDR1 SGHDT and CDR2 YYEEEE come from the germline V gene. CDR3 size: 13 residues. CDR3 loop: CASIGQGLYGYTF. CDR3 in DNA: TGTGCCAGCATTGGACAGGGCCTCTATGGCTACACCTTC. Based on the CDR3 plus reference TRBV5-6 and TRBJ1-2, the full variable domain is DAGVTQSPTHLIKTRGQQVTLRCSPKSGHDTVSWYQQALGQGPQFIFQYYEEEERQRGNFPDRFSGHQFPNYSSELNVNALLLGDSALYLCASIGQGLYGYTFGSGTRLTVV.

This clone showed up just a few times. The chain combines TRBV6-6 with TRBJ2-1; 8 nucleotides match TRBD1. Germline V CDR1 and CDR2: MNHNY, SVGAGI (reference sequence). J was trimmed by 13 bases and V by 2 bases; bases with no gene match: 10. This CDR3 is 14 amino acids long. Written as DNA, the CDR3 is TGTGCCAGCAGTTACCACAAGGACAGGGCTAAACAGTTCTTC. This encodes CASSYHKDRAKQFF.

V usage is TRBV5-1 and J usage is TRBJ1-1; TRBD1 aligns across 7 bases. Germline trimming cut 2 bases from V and 3 bases from J; bases unmatched to any gene: 7. This CDR3 has 15 residues. CDR1 SGHRS and CDR2 YFSETQ come from the germline V gene. CDR3 region: CASSFVTGTDTEAFF. In DNA form, the CDR3 reads TGCGCCAGCAGCTTTGTCACGGGGACAGACACTGAAGCTTTCTTT.

This clone turned up a few times. The rearrangement uses TRBV27 and TRBJ2-7; weak D call: TRBD2 (6 bases). Germline lookup yields CDR1 MNHEY and CDR2 SMNVEV (reference sequence). The V end lost 0 bases, the J end lost 2 bases, and 8 bases lay between the germline ends. The CDR3 sequence is 14 residues long. The DNA for the CDR3 is TGTGCCAGCAGTTTATCCGGGGGAACCTACGAGCAGTACGTC. It codes for CASSLSGGTYEQYV.

The chain uses TRBV6-5 and TRBJ2-7; 10 bases fit TRBD1. Germline CDR1 reads MNHEY; CDR2 reads SVGAGI. With V trimmed by 10 bases and J by 2 bases, 5 bases remained unmatched. The CDR3 is 13 amino acids. CDR3 sequence (DNA): TGTGCCACCCGGGACAGGGGCACCTACGAGCAGTACGTC. Its translation: CATRDRGTYEQYV.

The rearrangement links TRBV11-2 to TRBJ2-3; TRBD2 aligns across 7 bases. The germline gives CDR1 SGHAT, CDR2 FQNNGV. Trimming at V came to 5 bases and at J to 9 bases, leaving 14 bases not matched to a gene. This CDR3 contains 15 residues. The CDR3: CASSQIGTGEGTQYF. CDR3 in DNA: TGTGCCAGCAGCCAAATCGGGACTGGGGAGGGGACGCAGTATTTT.

J is TRBJ1-1 and V is TRBV28; possibly TRBD1 for D (5 bases). Germline CDR1 and CDR2: MDHEN and SYDVKM. V lost 7 bases and J lost 1, with 13 bases in between. The CDR3 is 14 amino acids. The CDR3 DNA follows: TGTGCCAGCAAAAGGGCAGGGTCGAACACTGAAGCTTTCTTT. Its protein product is CASKRAGSNTEAFF.

The rearrangement uses TRBV11-2 and TRBJ2-2, with TRBD2 matching over 14 bases. The length of the CDR3 is 18 residues. Germline-derived CDR1 and CDR2 are SGHAT and FQNNGV. With V trimmed by 6 bases and J by 7 bases, 13 bases remained unmatched. CDR3 in DNA: TGTGCCAGCAGTGTGACTAGCGGGAGGGCCGGGGGCATCGGGGAGCTGTTTTTT. This translates into CASSVTSGRAGGIGELFF.

This clone has more than one count but fewer than ten. The chain combines TRBV5-4 with TRBJ2-1; TRBD2 aligns across 13 bases. J lost 4 bases, V lost 4 bases, and 2 bases had no gene match. Germline values: CDR1 SGHNT, CDR2 YYREEE (reference sequence). There are 15 residues in the CDR3. In DNA form, the CDR3 reads TGTGCCAGCAGCAAGACTAGCGGGAGGTACAATGAGCAGTTCTTC. Protein product: CASSKTSGRYNEQFF.

The rearrangement links TRBV7-9 to TRBJ1-1; D possibly corresponds to TRBD1 (6 bases). Trimming stripped 3 bases from V and 0 bases from J, with 17 bases between. Germline CDR1 reads SEHNR; CDR2 reads FQNEAQ (reference sequence). This CDR3 spans 17 amino acids. CDR3: CASSLGADWGMNTEAFF. The CDR3 region has the DNA TGTGCCAGCAGCTTGGGGGCGGACTGGGGAATGAACACTGAAGCTTTCTTT.

This clone was counted between two and nine times. The chain recombines TRBV11-3 with TRBJ1-1; D gene ambiguous. V shed 1 base and J shed 0 bases, with 3 bases lying between them. This CDR3 is built from 13 residues. CDR1 SGHNT and CDR2 YENEEA come from the germline V gene. The CDR3, as DNA: TGTGCCAGCAGCTTAGCAGTGAACACTGAAGCTTTCTTT. Its protein is CASSLAVNTEAFF. Using reference TRBV11-3 and TRBJ1-1 for the parts outside the CDR3, the full variable domain is EAGVVQSPRYKIIEKKQPVAFWCNPISGHNTLYWYLQNLGQGPELLIRYENEEAVDDSQLPKDRFSAERLKGVDSTLKIQPAELGDSAVYLCASSLAVNTEAFFGQGTRLTVV.

This clone turned up a few times. The chain links TRBV28 to TRBJ2-2; TRBD1 is a possible D gene (5 bases). The germline V gene has CDR1 MDHEN and CDR2 SYDVKM. The V end was cut by 4 bases, the J end by 5 bases, with 17 bases between. This CDR3 spans 16 amino acids. The CDR3 protein is CASSYGRWGKTGELFF. The CDR3, as DNA: TGTGCCAGCAGTTACGGCCGGTGGGGCAAGACCGGGGAGCTGTTTTTT.

This clone was recorded a few times. The junction does not match germline at one end; this may be a read error. The chain carries TRBV6-1 and TRBJ2-1; D gene unclear. Germline CDR1 reads MNHNS; CDR2 reads SASEGT. The CDR3 loop spans 16 amino acids. CDR3 loop: CASREGLESSYNEQFF. The CDR3 DNA sequence: TGTGCCAGCAGGGAAGGTCTGGAGAGCTCCTACAATGAGCAGTTCTTC.